The 21 T cell receptor beta chains below were found in one sample sequenced in a study of shared clonotypes between healthy human individuals. The table came from immunoSEQ multiplex PCR; TCRdb's copy has only in-frame clones and leaves some out. The sample shows approximately 110,000 clones, approximately 70% of them seen only once. Sequencing was carried out using memory CD8+ T cells sorted from blood. Subset described: CD45RO+ cells pooled with CCR7-negative TemRA cells. Every receptor here comes from a woman under 40 in good health.

The rearrangement links TRBV29-1 to TRBJ2-7; the D gene is possibly TRBD2 (6 bases). The germline V gene has CDR1 SQVTM and CDR2 ANQGSEA. V was shortened by 3 bases and J by 0 bases, with 12 bases between the two germline ends. The CDR3 length is 14 residues. CDR3 region: CSVEVADYSYEQYF. CDR3 DNA: TGCAGCGTTGAGGTAGCGGACTACTCCTACGAGCAGTACTTC.

This clone was observed at least ten times. The V gene is TRBV19, the J gene TRBJ2-7; possibly TRBD1 for D (5 bases). The CDR3 contains 13 residues. Per germline, CDR1 LNHDA and CDR2 SQIVND (reference sequence). V gave up 5 bases and J gave up 5 bases, with 13 bases separating them. This CDR3 reads CASSSRSGNEQYF. As DNA, the CDR3 is TGTGCCAGTAGTTCCCGATCAGGGAACGAGCAGTACTTC.

This rearrangement joins TRBV11-2 to TRBJ2-7; no definite D call. This CDR3 is built from 13 residues. Trimming cost V 2 bases and J 0 bases, with 5 bases left between them. The germline V gene encodes CDR1 SGHAT and CDR2 FQNNGV. The CDR3 nucleotides read TGTGCCAGCAGCTTACAGAGCTCCTACGAGCAGTACTTC. This encodes CASSLQSSYEQYF.

The genes are TRBV29-1 and TRBJ2-1; D is unresolved. Germline CDR1 is SQVTM and CDR2 is ANQGSEA. This CDR3 contains 17 residues. The germline V and J ends were trimmed by 5 bases and 1 base, with 21 bases remaining between them. The CDR3 sequence: CSVTSWVGARSYNEQFF. DNA for the CDR3: TGCAGCGTTACGTCTTGGGTTGGTGCGCGGTCCTACAATGAGCAGTTCTTC.

This clone was counted many times. The genes are TRBV4-2 and TRBJ2-1; TRBD2 might be the D (5 bases). Germline CDR1 LGHNA, CDR2 YNFKEQ. V was shortened by 4 bases and J by 4 bases, with 20 bases between the two germline ends. This CDR3 comprises 17 residues. Written as DNA, the CDR3 is TGTGCCAGCAGCCCCGAGGCGAGCCTAGCAGGATACAATGAGCAGTTCTTC. It specifies CASSPEASLAGYNEQFF.

The rearrangement links TRBV5-4 to TRBJ2-3; no firm D call. The V and J ends lost 2 bases and 0 bases respectively, with 7 bases between them. This CDR3 spans 14 amino acids. Germline V gene data show CDR1 as SGHNT and CDR2 as YYREEE (reference sequence). The CDR3 DNA is TGTGCCAGCAGCTTAATTTACAGCACAGATACGCAGTATTTT. Translated: CASSLIYSTDTQYF. The whole variable domain, filled in from reference TRBV5-4 and TRBJ2-3, reads ETGVTQSPTHLIKTRGQQVTLRCSSQSGHNTVSWYQQALGQGPQFIFQYYREEENGRGNFPPRFSGLQFPNYSSELNVNALELDDSALYLCASSLIYSTDTQYFGPGTRLTVL.

V is TRBV5-4 and J is TRBJ2-5; D is possibly TRBD1 (5 bases). Trimming cost V 1 base and J 4 bases, with 17 bases left between them. The CDR3 totals 16 residues. CDR1 is SGHNT and CDR2 is YYREEE in the germline V gene (reference sequence). CDR3 residues: CASSLFRGPRGETQYF. The CDR3 coding sequence is TGTGCCAGCAGCTTGTTTAGAGGCCCTAGGGGAGAGACCCAGTACTTC.

This clone was detected a few times. The rearrangement links TRBV9 to TRBJ2-1; 11 nucleotides line up with TRBD2. The CDR3 extends over 19 amino acids. Germline assignment: CDR1 SGDLS and CDR2 YYNGEE. The V gene end was trimmed by 1 base and the J gene end by 0 bases; junction bases not matched to a gene: 9. Here the CDR3 reads CASSVSGLAALSSYNEQFF. The DNA of the CDR3 is TGTGCCAGCAGCGTATCGGGACTAGCGGCTCTGAGCTCCTACAATGAGCAGTTCTTC.

This clone was observed many times. This chain connects TRBV4-1 to TRBJ1-4, with a weak D call TRBD1 (5 bases). Germline V lookup: CDR1 MGHRA, CDR2 YSYEKL. Deletions cut 0 bases from V and 3 bases from J, with 11 bases between. The CDR3 runs to 16 residues. The DNA for the CDR3 is TGCGCCAGCAGCCAAGATATAGGGGCGTCTAATGAAAAACTGTTTTTT. It encodes CASSQDIGASNEKLFF.

This chain links TRBV29-1 with TRBJ1-1; a possible D gene is TRBD1 (6 bases). V was pared by 5 bases and J by 2 bases, with 18 bases between. Germline CDR1 is SQVTM and CDR2 is ANQGSEA. The CDR3 extends over 15 amino acids. The chain's CDR3 is CSVPESGGANTEAFF. DNA for the CDR3: TGCAGCGTTCCCGAAAGTGGGGGGGCCAACACTGAAGCTTTCTTT.

This clone has more than one count but fewer than ten. J is TRBJ2-3 and V is TRBV6-4, with D hard to call. This CDR3 is built from 13 residues. Trimming removed 2 bases at V and 2 bases at J, with 5 bases between. CDR1 and CDR2 (germline): MRHNA, SNTAGT. The CDR3 reads CASSDKVTDTQYF. The CDR3 nucleotides are TGTGCCAGCAGTGACAAAGTCACAGATACGCAGTATTTT.

This clone was counted a few times. CDR3 protein: CASSTHGGTDKSYEQYF. CDR3 nucleotide sequence: TGTGCCAGCAGCACACACGGGGGAACGGACAAGTCCTACGAGCAGTACTTC. The chain carries TRBV25-1 and TRBJ2-7; a weak D match, TRBD2 (6 bases). The CDR3 loop spans 17 amino acids. The germline V gene has CDR1 MGHDK and CDR2 SYGVNS. Trimming left V 6 bases short and J 1 base short, with 22 bases between.

The rearrangement uses TRBV25-1 and TRBJ2-3; 7 bases line up with TRBD1. The J segment lost 14 bases and the V segment lost 2 bases, leaving 19 bases of the junction unmatched. CDR1 MGHDK and CDR2 SYGVNS come from the germline V gene. The CDR3 has 16 residues. CDR3 bases: TGTGCCAGCAGTGAAGATAGGCAGGGGGAGTTGTCCAGTCGGTATTTT. This translates into CASSEDRQGELSSRYF.

The V call is TRBV27, the J call TRBJ2-1; D may be TRBD2 (6 bases). Germline lookup yields CDR1 MNHEY and CDR2 SMNVEV (reference sequence). V was clipped by 3 bases and J by 9 bases, with 12 bases between them. The CDR3 has 13 residues. CDR3 in DNA: TGTGCCAGCAGTTTCGGGGCGGGAACTGAGCAGTTCTTC. Residues: CASSFGAGTEQFF.

The genes are TRBV6-4 and TRBJ2-3; 10 bases map to TRBD2. CDR3 size: 15 residues. Germline trimming cut 5 bases from V and 5 bases from J; bases unmatched to any gene: 7. Per germline, CDR1 MRHNA and CDR2 SNTAGT. CDR3 residues: CASSRLAGDKDTQYF. DNA of the CDR3: TGTGCCAGCAGTCGCCTAGCGGGAGATAAAGATACGCAGTATTTT.

This clone turned up a few times. The CDR3 DNA sequence: TGCGCCAGCAGCCAAGTCAATATGGGTTTTGCAACTAATGAAAAACTGTTTTTT. Protein sequence: CASSQVNMGFATNEKLFF. The rearrangement links TRBV4-1 to TRBJ1-4; D is unclear. The germline gives CDR1 MGHRA, CDR2 YSYEKL. The V end was cut by 1 base, the J end by 0 bases, with 15 bases between. This CDR3 is built from 18 residues.

This clone was counted only a few times. The chain has TRBV28 and TRBJ1-2, with 11 positions matching TRBD1. Germline V gene data show CDR1 as MDHEN and CDR2 as SYDVKM. The CDR3 contains 15 residues. Unmatched junction bases numbered 6, after V lost 5 bases and J lost 4 bases. CDR3 loop: CASSGQGAEGYGYTF. The CDR3 nucleotides are TGTGCCAGCAGTGGACAGGGGGCGGAAGGCTATGGCTACACCTTC.

This chain connects TRBV28 to TRBJ2-7; 8 bases are shared with TRBD2. Germline V gene data show CDR1 as MDHEN and CDR2 as SYDVKM. This CDR3 is built from 16 residues. V shed 2 bases and J 6 bases; nucleotides not matched to a gene: 12. CDR3 amino acids: CASSLPSGGPAGEQYF. The CDR3 DNA follows: TGTGCCAGCAGTTTACCGAGCGGGGGCCCTGCTGGCGAGCAGTACTTC.

In this sample, this clone turned up a few times. V and J are TRBV4-1 and TRBJ1-2; no clear D gene. Germline loops: CDR1 MGHRA, CDR2 YSYEKL. V dropped 3 bases and J dropped 5 bases, with 16 bases sitting between them. The CDR3 totals 15 residues. For the CDR3, the DNA is TGCGCCAGCAGCCAGATCACATCGCCTTTATATGGCTACACCTTC. Protein sequence: CASSQITSPLYGYTF.

CDR3 sequence: CASSSQTIGSYTGELFF. CDR3 coding DNA: TGTGCCAGCAGCTCTCAGACCATCGGGAGCTACACCGGGGAGCTGTTTTTT. The V gene is TRBV7-8, the J gene TRBJ2-2, with a tentative D call TRBD2 (6 bases). Germline V lookup: CDR1 SGHVS, CDR2 FQNEAQ. The CDR3 extends over 17 amino acids. V lost 4 bases, J lost 3 bases, and 18 bases lay in between.

This clone came up once. This sequence joins TRBV27 and TRBJ2-7; 8 bases agree with TRBD2. Germline V gene sequence: CDR1 MNHEY, CDR2 SMNVEV (reference sequence). This CDR3 has 16 residues. Unmatched junction bases numbered 13, after V lost 5 bases and J lost 4 bases. CDR3 loop: CASSPSYAGLEYEQYF. The CDR3 coding sequence is TGTGCCAGCAGTCCTTCGTATGCGGGACTAGAGTACGAGCAGTACTTC.